This T cell receptor beta chain was identified during a study of technical replicates of blood from a handful of donors (TCRdb year 2017). The library relied on the immunoSEQ multiplex PCR assay. TCRdb retrieved this table from immuneACCESS and kept in-frame rearrangements only. Not all clones are present; in checked studies, unresolved V genes account for under half, and no reason is known for the remainder. Here the sample has some 80,000 clones; around 97% occur a single time. Around 0.18% of the sample goes to the ten largest clones. Relative to germline, V is 2 bases shorter and J is 2 bases shorter, with 10 bases between their ends. The germline V gene specifies SGHVS as CDR1 and FQNEAQ as CDR2. Spanning cysteine to phenylalanine, the CDR3 consists of 14 amino acids. Only the CDR3 portion is preserved as DNA: 42 bases, with reading frame beginning at the first base. In the case of this clone: Its antigen target is currently unknown. Base qualities were left out, and no much larger clone turns up one base away.

This sequence originates from a human donor in good health. Sequencing was done on a sample of T cells isolated from PBMCs. This chain is built from TRBV7-8 and TRBJ2-7, with TRBD2 tentatively as D gene (5 bases match). Here is the DNA: TGTGCCAGCAGCTTACCGGGGAATACCTACGAGCAGTACTTC. It translates to CASSLPGNTYEQYF. The CDR3 plus the reference TRBV7-8 and TRBJ2-7 genes for the other parts give the full variable domain: GAGVSQSPRYKVAKRGQDVALRCDPISGHVSLFWYQQALGQGPEFLTYFQNEAQLDKSGLPSDRFFAERPEGSVSTLKIQRTQQEDSAVYLCASSLPGNTYEQYFGPGTRLTVT.